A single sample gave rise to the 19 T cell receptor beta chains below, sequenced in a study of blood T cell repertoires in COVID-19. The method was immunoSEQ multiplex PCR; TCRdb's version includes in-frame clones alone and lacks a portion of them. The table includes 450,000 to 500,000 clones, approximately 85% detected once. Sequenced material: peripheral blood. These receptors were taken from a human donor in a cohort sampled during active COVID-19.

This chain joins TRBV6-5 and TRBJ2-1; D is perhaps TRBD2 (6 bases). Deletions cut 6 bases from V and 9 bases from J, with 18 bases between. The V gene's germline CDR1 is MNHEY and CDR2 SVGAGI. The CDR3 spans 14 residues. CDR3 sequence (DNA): TGTGCCAGCAGCCCCTCTGCGGAGGGCCGTGAGCAGTTCTTC. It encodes CASSPSAEGREQFF.

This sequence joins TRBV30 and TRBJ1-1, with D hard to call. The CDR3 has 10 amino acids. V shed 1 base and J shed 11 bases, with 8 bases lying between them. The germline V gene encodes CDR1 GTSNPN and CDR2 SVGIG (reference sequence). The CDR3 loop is CAWSGQEAFF. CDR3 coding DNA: TGTGCCTGGAGTGGACAAGAGGCTTTCTTT.

DNA of the CDR3: TGTGCCAGTAGTATAGGGCCGGGGACCTACGAGCAGTACTTC. Encoded protein: CASSIGPGTYEQYF. The chain has TRBV19 and TRBJ2-7, with D possibly matching TRBD2 (5 bases). There are 14 residues in the CDR3. The V gene lost 1 base and the J gene lost 2 bases, with 9 bases spanning the gap. The germline V gene encodes CDR1 LNHDA and CDR2 SQIVND (reference sequence).

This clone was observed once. CDR3 in DNA: TGTGCCACCCAGGCGGGAGGGACTGGGGCCAACGTCCTGACTTTC. Its protein product is CATQAGGTGANVLTF. J is TRBJ2-6 and V is TRBV6-5; 9 bases fit TRBD2. Germline V CDR1 and CDR2: MNHEY, SVGAGI. This CDR3 region has 15 residues. The trim removed 10 bases at V and 2 bases at J, leaving 6 bases unmatched.

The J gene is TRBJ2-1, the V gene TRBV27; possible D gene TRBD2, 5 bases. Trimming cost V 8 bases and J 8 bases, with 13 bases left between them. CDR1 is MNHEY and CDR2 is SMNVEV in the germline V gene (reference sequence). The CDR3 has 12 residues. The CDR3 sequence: CASAQLGDEQFF. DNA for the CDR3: TGTGCCAGCGCCCAACTCGGGGATGAGCAGTTCTTC.

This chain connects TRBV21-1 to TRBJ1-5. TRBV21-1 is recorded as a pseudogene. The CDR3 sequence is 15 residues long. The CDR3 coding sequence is TGTGCCAGCAGCAGGTTTGAGCTGCACAATCAGCCCCAGCATTTT. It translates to CASSRFELHNQPQHF.

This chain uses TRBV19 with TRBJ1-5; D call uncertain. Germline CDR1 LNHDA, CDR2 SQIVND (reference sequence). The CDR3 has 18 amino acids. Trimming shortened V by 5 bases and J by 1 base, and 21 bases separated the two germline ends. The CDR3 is CASSLSIDGLLSNQPQHF. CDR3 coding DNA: TGTGCCAGTAGTCTCTCGATTGATGGGCTTTTAAGCAATCAGCCCCAGCATTTT.

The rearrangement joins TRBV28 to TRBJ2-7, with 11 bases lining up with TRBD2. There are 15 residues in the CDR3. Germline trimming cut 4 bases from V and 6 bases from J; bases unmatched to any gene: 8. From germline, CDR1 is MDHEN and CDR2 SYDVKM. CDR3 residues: CASSSLAGAVGEQYF. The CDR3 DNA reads TGTGCCAGCAGTTCACTAGCGGGAGCGGTAGGCGAGCAGTACTTC.

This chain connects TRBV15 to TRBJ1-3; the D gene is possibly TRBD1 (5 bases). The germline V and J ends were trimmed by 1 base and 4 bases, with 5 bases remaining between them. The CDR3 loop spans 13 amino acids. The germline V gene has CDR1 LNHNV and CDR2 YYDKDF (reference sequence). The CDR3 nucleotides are TGTGCCACCAGCAGAGGACAGGGAAACACCATATATTTT. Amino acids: CATSRGQGNTIYF.

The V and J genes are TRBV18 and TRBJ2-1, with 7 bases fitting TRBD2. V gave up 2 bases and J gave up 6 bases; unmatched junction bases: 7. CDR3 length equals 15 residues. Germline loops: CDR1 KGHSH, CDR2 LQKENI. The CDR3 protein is CASSPGEASGNEQFF. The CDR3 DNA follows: TGTGCCAGCTCACCAGGGGAGGCTAGCGGCAATGAGCAGTTCTTC.

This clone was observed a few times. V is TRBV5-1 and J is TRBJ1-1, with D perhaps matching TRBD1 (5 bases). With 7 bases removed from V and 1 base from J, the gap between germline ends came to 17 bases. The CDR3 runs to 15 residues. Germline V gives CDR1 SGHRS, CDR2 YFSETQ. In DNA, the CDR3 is TGCGCCAGCGCCCTTGGAAGTGGGGCGAACACTGAAGCTTTCTTT. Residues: CASALGSGANTEAFF.

Here the CDR3 reads CACYGASGYNEQFF. The CDR3 coding sequence is TGTGCCTGTTATGGTGCTAGCGGGTACAATGAGCAGTTCTTC. The rearrangement joins TRBV30 to TRBJ2-1, with 8 bases fitting TRBD2. Germline-derived CDR1 and CDR2 are GTSNPN and SVGIG (reference sequence). The V segment lost 6 bases and the J segment 4 bases; nucleotides outside the gene matches: 8. This CDR3 spans 14 amino acids.

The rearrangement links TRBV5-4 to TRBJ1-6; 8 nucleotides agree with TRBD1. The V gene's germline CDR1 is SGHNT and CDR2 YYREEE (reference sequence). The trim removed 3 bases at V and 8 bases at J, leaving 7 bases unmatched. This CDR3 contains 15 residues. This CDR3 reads CASSSTGGIDSPLHF. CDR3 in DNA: TGTGCCAGCAGCTCAACAGGGGGAATCGATTCACCCCTCCACTTT.

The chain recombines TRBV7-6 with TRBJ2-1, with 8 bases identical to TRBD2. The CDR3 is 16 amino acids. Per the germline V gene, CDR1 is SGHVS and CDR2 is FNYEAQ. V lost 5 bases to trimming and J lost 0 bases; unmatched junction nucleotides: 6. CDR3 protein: CASSREGRGSYNEQFF. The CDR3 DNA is TGTGCCAGCAGCCGGGAGGGCCGGGGCTCCTACAATGAGCAGTTCTTC. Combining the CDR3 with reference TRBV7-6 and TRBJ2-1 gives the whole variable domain GAGVSQSPRYKVTKRGQDVALRCDPISGHVSLYWYRQALGQGPEFLTYFNYEAQQDKSGLPNDRFSAERPEGSISTLTIQRTEQRDSAMYRCASSREGRGSYNEQFFGPGTRLTVL.

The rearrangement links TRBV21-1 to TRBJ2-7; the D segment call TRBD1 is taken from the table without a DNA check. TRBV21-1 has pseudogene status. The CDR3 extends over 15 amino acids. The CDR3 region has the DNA TGTGCCAGCAGCCCGGGACAGGGGATTCCCTACGAGCAGTACTTC. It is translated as CASSPGQGIPYEQYF.

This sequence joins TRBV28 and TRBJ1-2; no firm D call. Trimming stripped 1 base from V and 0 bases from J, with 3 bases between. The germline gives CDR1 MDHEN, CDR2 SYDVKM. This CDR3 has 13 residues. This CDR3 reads CASSLLANYGYTF. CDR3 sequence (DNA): TGTGCCAGCAGTTTATTAGCTAACTATGGCTACACCTTC.

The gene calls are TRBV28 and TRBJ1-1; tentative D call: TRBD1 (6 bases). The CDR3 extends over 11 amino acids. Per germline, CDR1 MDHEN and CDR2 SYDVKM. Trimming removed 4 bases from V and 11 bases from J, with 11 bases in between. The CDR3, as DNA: TGTGCCAGCAGTTACGGACAGAGGGCTTTCTTT. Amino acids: CASSYGQRAFF.

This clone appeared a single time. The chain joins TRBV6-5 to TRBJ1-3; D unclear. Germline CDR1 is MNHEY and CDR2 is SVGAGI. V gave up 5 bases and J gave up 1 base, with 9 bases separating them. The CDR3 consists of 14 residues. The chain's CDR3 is CASSKSGSGNTIYF. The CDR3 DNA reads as TGTGCCAGCAGTAAAAGCGGGTCTGGAAACACCATATATTTT.

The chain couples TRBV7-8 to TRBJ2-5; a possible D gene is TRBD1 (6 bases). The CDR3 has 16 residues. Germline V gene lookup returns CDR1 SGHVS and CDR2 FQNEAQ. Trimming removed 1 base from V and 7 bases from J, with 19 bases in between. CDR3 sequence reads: CASSLGQARGSATQYF. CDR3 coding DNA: TGTGCCAGCAGCTTAGGTCAGGCCAGGGGCTCCGCGACCCAGTACTTC.